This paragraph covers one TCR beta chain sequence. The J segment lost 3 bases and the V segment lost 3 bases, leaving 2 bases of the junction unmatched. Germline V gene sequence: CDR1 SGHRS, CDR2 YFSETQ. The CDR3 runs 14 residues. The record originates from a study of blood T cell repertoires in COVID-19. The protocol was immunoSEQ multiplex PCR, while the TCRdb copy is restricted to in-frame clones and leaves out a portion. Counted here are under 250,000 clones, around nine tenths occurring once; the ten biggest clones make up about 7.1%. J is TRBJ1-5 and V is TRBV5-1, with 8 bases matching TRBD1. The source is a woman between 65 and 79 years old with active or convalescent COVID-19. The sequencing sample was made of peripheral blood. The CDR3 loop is CASSSTGANQPQHF. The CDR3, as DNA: TGCGCCAGCAGCTCGACAGGGGCCAATCAGCCCCAGCATTTT.